The sequence of this T cell receptor (beta chain) was determined in a study of cytomegalovirus exposure and HLA in healthy donors. Vbeta (60) and Jbeta (13) primers were used in the PCR. Produced via immunoSEQ multiplex PCR; TCRdb's table is partial and in-frame only. This table holds over 200,000 clones, 85% to 90% found once. Germline V CDR1 and CDR2: SQVTM, ANQGSEA. Germline trimming cut 7 bases from V and 5 bases from J; bases unmatched to any gene: 10. This CDR3 comprises 15 residues. The chain uses TRBV29-1 and TRBJ2-7; TRBD2 aligns across 14 bases. This receptor was obtained from a human donor in good health. The specimen sequenced was PBMCs. CDR3: CSAQEGTSGSHEQYF. The DNA of the CDR3 is TGCAGCGCTCAGGAAGGGACTAGCGGGAGCCACGAGCAGTACTTC.